Below, one T cell receptor beta chain is given with its context. V lost 2 bases and J lost 4; bases outside the gene matches: 15. The V gene's germline CDR1 is SGHAT and CDR2 FQNNGV. The CDR3 has 19 residues. Method: immunoSEQ multiplex PCR; TCRdb's copy keeps in-frame clones and lacks some. Among fewer than 20,000 clones listed, approximately 60% were seen once. This sample was taken from a study of T cell repertoires in ileal Crohn's disease. The chain couples TRBV11-2 to TRBJ1-1; 11 bases map to TRBD1. This receptor was obtained from an adult with Crohn's disease. Specimen: ileal tissue. The CDR3 DNA is TGTGCCAGCAGCTTAAATCCGAGGACAGGGGGCTTGGGGGGCACTGAAGCTTTCTTT. Its protein is CASSLNPRTGGLGGTEAFF. Together with reference TRBV11-2 and TRBJ1-1, the CDR3 gives the full variable domain: EAGVAQSPRYKIIEKRQSVAFWCNPISGHATLYWYQQILGQGPKLLIQFQNNGVVDDSQLPKDRFSAERLKGVDSTLKIQPAKLEDSAVYLCASSLNPRTGGLGGTEAFFGQGTRLTVV.